This TCR beta chain was observed in a study of blood T cell repertoires in COVID-19. About the study: The United States, Italy and Spain were the sources of the acute and convalescent COVID-19 samples. The analysed material was cDNA or gDNA that came from T cells, B-cell-depleted T cells, or PBMCs.

Germline V gene data show CDR1 as MNHEY and CDR2 as SVGAGI. V shed 0 bases and J shed 7 bases, with 12 bases lying between them. The CDR3 spans 15 residues. Original analysis: Amplification with reference gene primers provided the estimates of nucleated cell counts. The assay was immunoSEQ multiplex PCR, and TCRdb's table has in-frame clones only and misses some. D and trimming were read from the DNA, whereas the V and J calls and clone size are those reported in that table. The sample has a few hundred thousand clones; about 88% are singletons. Sample: peripheral blood. This TCR was sampled from a man between 18 and 29 years old with active or convalescent COVID-19. The chain links TRBV6-5 to TRBJ1-4, with D uncertain. This CDR3 reads CASSYSGNPIEKLFF. The CDR3 nucleotides are TGTGCCAGCAGTTACTCGGGCAACCCGATTGAAAAACTGTTTTTT.